This paragraph covers one TCR beta chain sequence. There is no known antigen for this receptor. No clone much larger than this one lies a single base away; base qualities are absent. The source of the sample is a study of graft-versus-host responses after intestinal transplantation (dated by TCRdb to the early 2020s). With respect to the entire study: Multivisceral, liver-intestinal, or isolated intestinal transplants were received by the recipients. Every recipient was given anti-thymocyte globulin induction, then maintenance tacrolimus and steroids for 3 to 4 years. Bulk TCR-beta CDR3 sequencing was used to track graft-versus-host and host-versus-graft alloreactive T cell clones in the graft, circulation and bone marrow after intestinal transplantation. Alloreactive clones were identified by sequencing pre-transplant mixed lymphocyte reaction products and comparing them with unstimulated pre-transplant donor and recipient T cells. Instead of going to the commercial service, samples from a few later patients were sequenced in-house on an Illumina MiSeq and processed with MiXCR. A cohort of 24 intestinal transplant recipients, including one retransplant, was enrolled, and a few patients lacking pretransplant specimens were excluded. Donor T cell macrochimerism was defined as a peak of at least 4% donor T cells among recipient peripheral blood mononuclear cells.

Counted from cysteine to phenylalanine, this CDR3 has 14 amino acids. Only the CDR3 portion is preserved as DNA: 42 bases, with reading frame beginning at the first base. V gives up 4 bases and J gives up 5 bases, and the segment between their germline ends measures 12 bases. For CDR1 and CDR2, the germline V gene lists SNHLY and FYNNEI. Preparation of the library involved the immunoSEQ multiplex PCR assay. In most patients, genomic DNA was isolated using the Qiagen DNeasy Blood and Tissue Kit and sent frozen to Adaptive Biotechnologies for TCR sequencing. Adaptive Biotechnologies carried out high-throughput TCR-beta CDR3 sequencing of genomic DNA for most patients. In the source study's methods: TCR sequencing data for approximately 17 patients were retrieved from Adaptive's ImmunoSEQ software; a few other patients were processed with MiXCR and VDJtools. To correct CD4 versus CD8 sorting errors, sequences present in both subsets at a frequency ratio below 5:1 were removed. Because the origin of CDR3 nucleotide sequences shared between donor and recipient could not be assigned, those sequences were removed. To count as alloreactive, a clone needed at least 2-fold expansion over unstimulated cells and a minimum CFSE-low frequency of 0.002% (template counts) or 0.001% (read counts). A clone was considered mappable if detected in the sequenced pre-transplant spleen, lymph node, or MLR CFSE-low populations of the donor or recipient. Cumulative frequency of alloreactive clones was calculated as a percentage of all sequences weighted by copy number. The immuneACCESS repertoire file appears here via TCRdb, limited to in-frame rearrangements. These files lack a portion of the clones; in checked studies, under half of the deficit traces to unresolved V genes, and the cause of the others is not known. V and J calls and clone size come straight from that table; D and trimming were deduced from the DNA. Recorded for this sample are about 110,000 clones; about 94% of them occurred a single time. The ten largest clones take up roughly 0.5% of the sample.

Sample time point, as interpreted from the label and publication: cells obtained before transplantation from donor or recipient. CD3+CD4+ and CD3+CD8+ populations were FACS-sorted from unstimulated pre-transplant donor and recipient cells taken from spleen or lymph nodes. The study at large found these results: Peak levels of circulating GvH clones were associated with declines in HvG clones early after transplant. GvH clones were detected in recipient bone marrow, and some appeared earlier in ileal mucosa or blood, consistent with an intestinal mucosal origin. In the allografts of patients with donor T cell macrochimerism, GvH to HvG T cell clonal ratios were high. The relatively low number and heterogeneity of intestinal transplant patients limited the conclusions.

The clonotype was recovered from a human donor who received an intestinal transplant. The rearranged segments are TRBV2 and TRBJ2-1; a weak D assignment points to TRBD2 (6 bases agree). This specimen was unstimulated CD8+ T cells sorted from spleen or lymph node cells, taken before intestinal transplant. The DNA is TGTGCCAGCAGTGGTTTTAGCGGTAACAATGAGCAGTTCTTC. The resulting protein is CASSGFSGNNEQFF.